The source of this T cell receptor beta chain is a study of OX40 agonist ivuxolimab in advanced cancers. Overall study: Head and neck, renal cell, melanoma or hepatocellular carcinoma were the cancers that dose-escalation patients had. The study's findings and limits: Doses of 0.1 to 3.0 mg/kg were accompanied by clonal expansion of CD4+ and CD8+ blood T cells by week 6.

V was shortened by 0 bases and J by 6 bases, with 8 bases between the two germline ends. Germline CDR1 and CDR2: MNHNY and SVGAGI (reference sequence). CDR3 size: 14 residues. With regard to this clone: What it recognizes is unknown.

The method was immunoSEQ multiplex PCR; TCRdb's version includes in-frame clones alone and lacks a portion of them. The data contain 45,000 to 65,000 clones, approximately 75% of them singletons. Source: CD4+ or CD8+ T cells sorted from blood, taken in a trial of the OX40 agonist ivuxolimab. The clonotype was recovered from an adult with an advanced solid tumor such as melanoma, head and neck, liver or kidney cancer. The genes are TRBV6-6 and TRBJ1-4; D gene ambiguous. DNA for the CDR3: TGTGCCAGCAGTTACTCCGGCGGGGATGAAAAACTGTTTTTT. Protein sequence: CASSYSGGDEKLFF.